The subject of this entry is one T cell receptor (beta chain). This entry is derived from a study of blood T cell repertoires in COVID-19. Libraries were prepared by immunoSEQ multiplex PCR; TCRdb keeps only in-frame clonotypes and omits some of them. The sample has hundreds of thousands of clones; 75% to 90% are singletons. The TCR comes from a woman aged 25 to 45 with acute or convalescent COVID-19. The sequencing input was peripheral blood.

CDR3 DNA: TGTGCCAGCAGCTTGAATTTTTGGGGGGTAGATACGCAGTATTTT. This translates into CASSLNFWGVDTQYF. This chain links TRBV5-6 with TRBJ2-3, with D possibly matching TRBD2 (6 bases). Germline V lookup: CDR1 SGHDT, CDR2 YYEEEE. The CDR3 contains 15 residues. Trimming took off 1 base at V and 5 bases at J, with 14 bases between the two ends.